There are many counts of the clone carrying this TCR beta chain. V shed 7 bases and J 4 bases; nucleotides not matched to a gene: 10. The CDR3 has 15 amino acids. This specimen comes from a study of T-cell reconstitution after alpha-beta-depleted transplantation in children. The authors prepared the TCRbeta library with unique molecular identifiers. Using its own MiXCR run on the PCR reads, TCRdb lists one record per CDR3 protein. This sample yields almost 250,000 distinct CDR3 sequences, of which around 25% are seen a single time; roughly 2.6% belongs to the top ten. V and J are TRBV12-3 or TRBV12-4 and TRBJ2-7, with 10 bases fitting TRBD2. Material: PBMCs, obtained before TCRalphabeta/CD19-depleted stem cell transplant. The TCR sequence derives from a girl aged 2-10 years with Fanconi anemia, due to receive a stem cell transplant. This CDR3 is CASTFLAGVSYEQYF. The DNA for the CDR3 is TGTGCCAGCACCTTCCTAGCGGGAGTAAGTTACGAGCAGTACTTC.